The 8 T cell receptor beta chains below were found in one sample sequenced in a study of T-cell reconstitution after alpha-beta-depleted transplantation in children. The authors prepared the TCRbeta library with unique molecular identifiers. MiXCR was run by TCRdb on the PCR reads, yielding one entry per CDR3 protein. This sample has approximately 16,000 distinct CDR3 sequences, with 4.5% to 6.5% found just once. The input for sequencing was PBMCs, taken before TCRalphabeta/CD19-depleted stem cell transplant. These receptors were collected from a boy younger than 18 with acute lymphoblastic leukemia, due to receive a stem cell transplant.

Many counts were recorded for this clonotype. The chain uses TRBV5-5 and TRBJ2-3; no clear D. This CDR3 is built from 14 residues. Germline CDR1 reads SGHKS; CDR2 reads YYEKEE (reference sequence). V was cut by 0 bases and J by 4 bases, with 9 bases left in between. CDR3 protein: CASSLAKRADTQYF. The CDR3 nucleotides are TGTGCCAGCAGCTTGGCCAAAAGGGCAGATACGCAGTATTTT.

In this sample, this clonotype turned up many times. This chain links TRBV29-1 with TRBJ1-3, with 8 bases identical to TRBD1. Germline assignment: CDR1 SQVTM and CDR2 ANQGSEA. The CDR3 extends over 15 amino acids. J was trimmed by 6 bases and V by 7 bases; bases with no gene match: 14. Written as DNA, the CDR3 is TGCAGCGCTTTAGTCGGCAGGGGGCAAGAAAACACCATATATTTT. Translation: CSALVGRGQENTIYF.

The V and J genes are TRBV7-9 and TRBJ1-2; the D is unclear. Trimming removed 1 base from V and 8 bases from J, with 14 bases in between. The CDR3 is made up of 14 amino acids. The V gene's germline CDR1 is SEHNR and CDR2 FQNEAQ (reference sequence). The CDR3 bases are TGTGCCAGCAGCTTAGTAGTGGGCCGGCCGGGCTACACCTTC. It yields the protein CASSLVVGRPGYTF.

The sample holds many counts of this clonotype. This chain links TRBV11-2 with TRBJ1-3; no clear D gene. Germline CDR1 and CDR2: SGHAT and FQNNGV. Trimming left V 4 bases short and J 0 bases short, with 7 bases between. The CDR3 consists of 14 residues. CDR3 DNA sequence: TGTGCCAGCAGCTCCCAAACCTCTGGAAACACCATATATTTT. Translating gives CASSSQTSGNTIYF.

By share, this clonotype ranks as medium-sized. The V call is TRBV29-1, the J call TRBJ2-7, with D possibly TRBD2 on 5 matching bases. The CDR3 consists of 12 residues. Germline V CDR1 and CDR2: SQVTM, ANQGSEA. Trimming took 6 bases from V and 3 from J, leaving 12 bases between them. The CDR3 loop reads CSVRARNYEQYF. The CDR3 DNA sequence: TGCAGCGTGCGGGCGCGAAACTACGAGCAGTACTTC.

This clonotype was detected ten times or more. The gene calls are TRBV6-5 and TRBJ2-7, with D tentatively TRBD1 or TRBD2 (5 bases each). In germline, CDR1 is MNHEY, CDR2 SVGAGI. CDR3 length: 15 amino acids. V lost 0 bases to trimming and J lost 0 bases, with 9 bases between them. DNA of the CDR3: TGTGCCAGCAGTTACTCCCGGGGCCACTCCTACGAGCAGTACTTC. Protein product: CASSYSRGHSYEQYF.

There are many counts of this clonotype. The gene calls are TRBV19 and TRBJ1-4; 7 bases align to TRBD1. V was clipped by 6 bases and J by 5 bases; unmatched bases: 9. This CDR3 region has 15 residues. Per germline, CDR1 LNHDA and CDR2 SQIVND (reference sequence). CDR3 DNA: TGTGCCAGTAGACGACAGGGTGGACGCAATGAAAAACTGTTTTTT. Translation: CASRRQGGRNEKLFF. Based on the CDR3 plus reference TRBV19 and TRBJ1-4, the full variable domain is DGGITQSPKYLFRKEGQNVTLSCEQNLNHDAMYWYRQDPGQGLRLIYYSQIVNDFQKGDIAEGYSVSREKKESFPLTVTSAQKNPTAFYLCASRRQGGRNEKLFFGSGTQLSVL.

This clonotype occurred many times. The rearrangement uses TRBV9 and TRBJ2-3, with 8 bases fitting TRBD2. Unmatched junction bases numbered 7, after V lost 0 bases and J lost 1 base. There are 17 residues in the CDR3. Germline-derived CDR1 and CDR2 are SGDLS and YYNGEE. The DNA of the CDR3 is TGTGCCAGCAGCGTAGAAGATCTAGCGGGTCGCACAGATACGCAGTATTTT. Translation gives CASSVEDLAGRTDTQYF.